These 16 T cell receptor beta chains were sequenced from one sample in a study of blood T cell repertoires in COVID-19. Repertoires were generated with immunoSEQ multiplex PCR, while TCRdb's copy carries only in-frame clones and drops some. This sample has tens of thousands of clones, with approximately 81% found just once. The sequenced material came from peripheral blood. The receptors were gathered from an elderly man with acute or convalescent COVID-19.

The chain links TRBV18 to TRBJ1-5; D gene uncertain. V was shortened by 0 bases and J by 1 base, with 7 bases between the two germline ends. Germline CDR1 is KGHSH and CDR2 is LQKENI. CDR3 length equals 15 residues. The CDR3 nucleotides read TGTGCCAGCTCACCACCGGGCTCAAGCAATCAGCCCCAGCATTTT. It yields the protein CASSPPGSSNQPQHF.

The gene calls are TRBV27 and TRBJ1-2, with 9 bases that match TRBD1. Looked up from germline, CDR1 is MNHEY and CDR2 is SMNVEV (reference sequence). The ends lost 5 bases at V and 4 bases at J; junction bases unmatched: 11. This CDR3 comprises 16 residues. This CDR3 reads CASSPQKTGGGYGYTF. As DNA, the CDR3 is TGTGCCAGCAGTCCACAAAAAACAGGGGGCGGCTATGGCTACACCTTC.

The sample holds one count of this clone. The rearrangement links TRBV15 to TRBJ2-7, with D perhaps TRBD2 (6 bases). The CDR3 sequence is 14 residues long. Germline-derived CDR1 and CDR2 are LNHNV and YYDKDF (reference sequence). With 2 bases removed from V and 5 bases from J, the gap between germline ends came to 13 bases. The CDR3 sequence: CATSRQTSIHEQYF. The CDR3, as DNA: TGTGCCACCAGCAGACAAACTAGCATCCACGAGCAGTACTTC.

V gene TRBV11-2 combines with J gene TRBJ2-3; 8 positions match TRBD2. CDR1 is SGHAT, CDR2 FQNNGV, per germline. There are 15 residues in the CDR3. V gave up 4 bases and J gave up 6 bases; unmatched junction bases: 9. The CDR3 is CASSYLGLATDTQYF. The CDR3 nucleotides are TGTGCCAGCAGCTATCTCGGACTAGCTACTGATACGCAGTATTTT.

The chain uses TRBV5-4 and TRBJ2-1; 8 bases line up with TRBD2. CDR1 and CDR2 from the germline V gene are SGHNT and YYREEE (reference sequence). CDR3 length: 17 residues. The V segment lost 7 bases and the J segment 1 base; nucleotides outside the gene matches: 13. The CDR3 protein is CASGPGRSGSSYNEQFF. The CDR3 DNA follows: TGTGCCAGCGGACCCGGGCGGAGCGGGAGTTCCTACAATGAGCAGTTCTTC. The entire variable domain, with the rest obtained from reference TRBV5-4 and TRBJ2-1, is as follows: ETGVTQSPTHLIKTRGQQVTLRCSSQSGHNTVSWYQQALGQGPQFIFQYYREEENGRGNFPPRFSGLQFPNYSSELNVNALELDDSALYLCASGPGRSGSSYNEQFFGPGTRLTVL.

V is TRBV7-9 and J is TRBJ1-1, with D unclear. The CDR3 spans 12 residues. The V gene lost 2 bases and the J gene lost 3 bases, with 4 bases spanning the gap. From germline, CDR1 is SEHNR and CDR2 FQNEAQ (reference sequence). CDR3 sequence: CASSLSDTEAFF. In nucleotides, the CDR3 is TGTGCCAGCAGCTTATCCGACACTGAAGCTTTCTTT.

This clone was detected once. The chain carries TRBV14 and TRBJ2-1; 14 bases agree with TRBD2. CDR3 length: 19 amino acids. Germline V CDR1 and CDR2: SGHDN, FVKESK. The trim removed 6 bases at V and 2 bases at J, leaving 12 bases unmatched. The CDR3 DNA reads TGTGCCAGCAGACCCGGACTAGCGGGAGGCATCGGGCCCTACAATGAGCAGTTCTTC. It codes for CASRPGLAGGIGPYNEQFF.

The gene calls are TRBV7-9 and TRBJ2-1; tentatively, D is TRBD1 (5 bases). The length of the CDR3 is 11 residues. Trimming shortened V by 1 base and J by 16 bases, and 11 bases separated the two germline ends. Germline V gives CDR1 SEHNR, CDR2 FQNEAQ (reference sequence). CDR3 amino acids: CASSLGQGVFF. The CDR3 DNA sequence: TGTGCCAGCAGCTTAGGCCAGGGTGTCTTCTTC.

This clone was seen a few times. This chain joins TRBV29-1 and TRBJ2-3; TRBD2 agrees at 7 bases. The junction had 2 bases not matched to a gene; V was cut back by 3 bases and J by 2 bases. The germline CDR1 and CDR2 sequences are SQVTM and ANQGSEA. This CDR3 has 13 residues. CDR3 residues: CSVDSGFTDTQYF. In nucleotides, the CDR3 is TGCAGCGTTGATAGCGGGTTCACAGATACGCAGTATTTT.

This clone was seen once. The chain employs TRBV11-2 and TRBJ2-7; 8 bases fit TRBD2. The CDR3 is 15 amino acids. Germline CDR1 SGHAT, CDR2 FQNNGV. V shed 8 bases, J shed 2 bases, and the junction held 11 bases outside the gene matches. The CDR3 bases are TGTGCCAGCTCTCCCCCAGCGGGAGTGGCCTACGAGCAGTACTTC. This gives the protein CASSPPAGVAYEQYF.

This sequence joins TRBV19 and TRBJ2-2; 8 nucleotides agree with TRBD2. V trimming: 4 bases; J trimming: 4 bases; junction bases outside the gene matches: 8. The CDR3 runs 16 residues. CDR1 LNHDA and CDR2 SQIVND come from the germline V gene (reference sequence). Here the CDR3 DNA reads TGTGCCAGTAGTACGGAGGGCGGGAGGCGCACCGGGGAGCTGTTTTTT. It translates to CASSTEGGRRTGELFF.

This rearrangement joins TRBV5-1 to TRBJ1-2; D is perhaps TRBD1 (6 bases). The CDR3 covers 16 residues. Trimming removed 7 bases at V and 0 bases at J, with 19 bases between. Germline CDR1 reads SGHRS; CDR2 reads YFSETQ. The CDR3 region is CASGTHYRDTNYGYTF. Written as DNA, the CDR3 is TGCGCCAGCGGGACGCACTACAGGGATACTAACTATGGCTACACCTTC.

The chain is built from TRBV11-2 and TRBJ2-1, with D possibly matching TRBD2 (5 bases). Germline CDR1 is SGHAT and CDR2 is FQNNGV. CDR3 length: 15 residues. The V end was cut by 2 bases, the J end by 6 bases, with 14 bases between. CDR3 amino acids: CASSLNPLGINEQFF. The CDR3 region has the DNA TGTGCCAGCAGCTTAAACCCACTAGGAATCAATGAGCAGTTCTTC. The full variable domain, in which reference TRBV11-2 and TRBJ2-1 provide the parts outside the CDR3, is EAGVAQSPRYKIIEKRQSVAFWCNPISGHATLYWYQQILGQGPKLLIQFQNNGVVDDSQLPKDRFSAERLKGVDSTLKIQPAKLEDSAVYLCASSLNPLGINEQFFGPGTRLTVL.

The CDR3 spells CASSFLGRGIGYGYTF. CDR3 bases: TGTGCCAGCAGCTTCTTGGGCAGGGGAATAGGCTATGGCTACACCTTC. The J gene is TRBJ1-2, the V gene TRBV7-2; D is perhaps TRBD1 (6 bases). In germline, CDR1 is SGHTA, CDR2 FQGNSA. The V and J ends lost 3 bases and 4 bases respectively, with 18 bases between them. This CDR3 is 16 amino acids long.

This chain uses TRBV6-6 with TRBJ1-5; a weak D match, TRBD1 (6 bases). The CDR3 covers 14 residues. V lost 2 bases, J lost 7 bases, and 12 bases lay in between. Germline CDR1 reads MNHNY; CDR2 reads SVGAGI (reference sequence). The CDR3 DNA follows: TGTGCCAGCAGTTACCAGGGGTTAAGACAGCCCCAGCATTTT. Protein: CASSYQGLRQPQHF.

This clone has a single count. The rearrangement links TRBV10-3 to TRBJ1-6; TRBD1 agrees at 7 bases. The CDR3 contains 14 residues. The junction had 8 bases not matched to a gene; V was cut back by 6 bases and J by 9 bases. The germline V gene encodes CDR1 ENHRY and CDR2 SYGVKD. CDR3 coding DNA: TGTGCCATCAGCAGAACAGGGGTCGGTTCACCCCTCCACTTT. Amino acids: CAISRTGVGSPLHF.